This T cell receptor (beta chain) was recorded in a study of T cell responses to AZD1222 COVID-19 vaccine (dated by TCRdb to the early 2020s). The study in broad terms: AZD1222 recipients whose second dose came at about 4 weeks and those whose second dose came at about 12 weeks were combined into one group, since spike-specific TCR depth and breadth did not differ between the two schedules. Trial participants were enrolled by age into subgroups of 18-55, 56-69 and 70-plus years, and about 150, 27 and 61 TCR-sequenced participants, respectively, were included in these subgroups. A total of 233 trial participants underwent TCR sequencing, of whom 207 received two doses of AZD1222 and about 26 received two doses of the MenACWY control vaccine.

Taken with the paper, the label for time point translates to: baseline before first vaccination. Vaccinee samples were obtained from the UK trials COV001 and COV002, which included a single-blind randomized controlled phase 2/3 trial of AZD1222 (ChAdOx1 nCoV-19) in healthy adults. Trial participant PBMC samples were collected at day 0 and day 28 after the second dose for TCRbeta chain sequencing. The investigation overall reported the following: A significant rise in spike-specific TCR breadth and depth was observed after two AZD1222 doses relative to day 0 and relative to MenACWY recipients. In the small 56-69-year group, the increase in depth fell short of significance, most likely because of low power. Conclusions about previously exposed vaccinees are limited because only a handful of AZD1222 recipients were SARS-CoV-2 seropositive at baseline. CD4 TCRs associated with the vaccine covered the entire spike protein, and the dominant responses were in regions 160-218 and 743-854. Most participants were white British and females outnumbered males, and the authors suggested that clonal diversity may have been underestimated. Epitopes outside the regions mutated in the B.1.351 and B.1.1.7 variants were reportedly recognized by nearly half of the unique spike-specific TCRs. No day 14 peak-response samples were available, so repertoires were characterized only after the peak T cell response.

With respect to this clone: The antigen it recognizes is unknown. No much larger clone exists at a distance of one base, and base qualities are not known.

The CDR3 regions of human TCRbeta chains were analyzed by immunosequencing. In the original analysis: Repertoire TCRs were matched against a reference library of SARS-CoV-2-specific TCRs generated with the MIRA antigen-specificity platform. Breadth was defined as the fraction of unique TCRs that were SARS-CoV-2-associated. Depth was defined as the fraction of total T cells that were SARS-CoV-2-associated. Each spike-specific TCR was assigned to its reactive spike region and to a CD4 or CD8 class using the MIRA data. Log10-transformed breadth and depth values were compared by one-way ANOVA with Sidak's multiple comparisons tests. In its TCRdb copy, this immuneACCESS table keeps in-frame sequences only and misses some clones. Where compared with another copy, unresolved V genes explain less than half of these, and the others have no known cause. D and trimming were read from the DNA, whereas the V and J calls and clone size are those reported in that table. Present in this sample are 140,000 to 150,000 clones, roughly 90% of which were seen just once. The top ten hold 3.5% to 4.5% of the sample.

The trim is 3 bases for V and 2 bases for J, with a gap of 11 bases between the germline ends. From a lookup of the germline V gene, CDR1 and CDR2 are SGHTA and FQGNSA. The CDR3 sequence holds 15 residues, the cysteine and phenylalanine included. Kept here is only the CDR3 DNA, which spans 45 bases and is read in frame from base 1. Source: peripheral blood, taken on day 0 of AZD1222 vaccination. In this chain, TRBV7-2 is recombined with TRBJ1-3; the D gene lacks a confident call. The receptor was derived from an adult in good health. The CDR3 region reads CASSLVTAAGNTIYF. The base sequence is TGTGCCAGCAGCTTGGTAACCGCGGCTGGAAACACCATATATTTT.